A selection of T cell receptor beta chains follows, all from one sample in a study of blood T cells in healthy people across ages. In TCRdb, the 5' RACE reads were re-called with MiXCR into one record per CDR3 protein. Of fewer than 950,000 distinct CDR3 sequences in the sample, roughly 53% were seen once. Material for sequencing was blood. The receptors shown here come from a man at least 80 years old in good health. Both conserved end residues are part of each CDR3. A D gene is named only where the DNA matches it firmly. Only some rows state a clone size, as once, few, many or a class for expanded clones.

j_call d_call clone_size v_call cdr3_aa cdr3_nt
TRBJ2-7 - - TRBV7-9 CASSLGDGGGVEQYF TGTGCCAGCAGCTTAGGCGACGGGGGCGGAGTCGAGCAGTACTTC
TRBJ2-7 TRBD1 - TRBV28 CASSIPGTVRYEQYF TGTGCCAGCAGCATACCCGGGACAGTACGCTACGAGCAGTACTTC
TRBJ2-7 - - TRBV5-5 CASSLRPTEVYEQYF TGTGCCAGCAGCCTACGTCCGACGGAAGTCTACGAGCAGTACTTC
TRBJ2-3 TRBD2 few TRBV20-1 CSASSGRNSGTDTQYF TGCAGTGCTAGTAGCGGGAGGAATTCGGGCACAGATACGCAGTATTTT
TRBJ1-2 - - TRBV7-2 CASSLAPTDLGSYTF TGTGCCAGCAGCTTAGCCCCGACAGATTTGGGTAGCTACACCTTC
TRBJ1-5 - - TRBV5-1 CASSWSGNQPQHF TGCGCCAGCAGCTGGTCGGGGAATCAGCCCCAGCATTTT
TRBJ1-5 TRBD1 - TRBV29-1 CSVAGTGASNQPQHF TGCAGCGTCGCCGGGACAGGGGCCTCCAATCAGCCCCAGCATTTT
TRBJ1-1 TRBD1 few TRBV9 CASSVGQGRYTEAFF TGTGCCAGCAGCGTAGGACAGGGCAGGTACACTGAAGCTTTCTTT
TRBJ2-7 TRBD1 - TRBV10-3 CAISDGQGLIYEQYF TGTGCCATCAGTGACGGACAGGGTTTAATTTACGAGCAGTACTTC
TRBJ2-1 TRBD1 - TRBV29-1 CSADGTAYNEQFF TGCAGCGCAGACGGGACAGCATACAATGAGCAGTTCTTC
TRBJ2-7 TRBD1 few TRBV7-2 CASSLDRDKSAGQYF TGTGCCAGCAGCCTGGACAGGGATAAGTCGGCCGGGCAGTACTTC
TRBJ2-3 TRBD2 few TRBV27 CARKTSGRTDTQYF TGTGCCAGAAAGACTAGCGGGAGAACAGATACGCAGTATTTT
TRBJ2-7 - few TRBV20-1 CSARRWGRGSNNEQYF TGCAGTGCTAGACGTTGGGGCAGGGGATCTAACAACGAGCAGTACTTC
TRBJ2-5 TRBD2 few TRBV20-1 CSARETSGRQETQYF TGCAGTGCTAGGGAGACTAGCGGGAGACAAGAGACCCAGTACTTC
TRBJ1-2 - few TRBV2 CASSERAGVGYGYTF TGTGCCAGCAGTGAGAGGGCAGGGGTGGGCTATGGCTACACCTTC
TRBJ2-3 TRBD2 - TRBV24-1 CATSDLQGLAGGIGRDAYF TGTGCCACCAGTGATTTGCAGGGACTAGCGGGAGGGATTGGGAGAGACGCGTATTTT
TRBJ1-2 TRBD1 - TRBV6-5 CASQPARDRERGYTF TGTGCCAGCCAACCCGCCCGGGACAGGGAACGGGGCTACACCTTC
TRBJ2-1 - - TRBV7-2 CASRRTPTYNEQFF TGTGCCAGCAGGAGGACTCCGACCTACAATGAGCAGTTCTTC
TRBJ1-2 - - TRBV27 CASSLSPGLVNYGYTF TGTGCCAGCAGTTTATCGCCAGGACTGGTAAACTATGGCTACACCTTC
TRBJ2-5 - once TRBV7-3 CASSPTGKAETQYF TGTGCCAGCAGCCCAACAGGGAAAGCAGAGACCCAGTACTTC
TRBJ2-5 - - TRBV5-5 CASSQLGGGEQYF TGTGCCAGCAGCCAGCTTGGAGGGGGTGAGCAGTACTTC
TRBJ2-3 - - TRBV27 CASSPGKVRADTQYF TGTGCCAGCAGTCCGGGGAAAGTACGGGCGGATACGCAGTATTTT
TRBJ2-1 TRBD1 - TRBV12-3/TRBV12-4 CASRETGGYNEQFF TGTGCCAGCAGGGAGACAGGGGGGTACAATGAGCAGTTCTTC
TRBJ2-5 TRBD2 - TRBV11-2 CASSLYLAGVVEQYF TGTGCCAGCAGCTTATATCTAGCGGGAGTGGTTGAGCAGTACTTC
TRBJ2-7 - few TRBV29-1 CSVARLEGEQYF TGCAGCGTTGCTAGGTTGGAAGGCGAGCAGTACTTC
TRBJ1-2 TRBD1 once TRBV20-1 CSAREQTGAGYTF TGCAGTGCTAGAGAACAGACAGGGGCGGGCTACACCTTC
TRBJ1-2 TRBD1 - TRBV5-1 CASSPGGQANNYGYTF TGCGCCAGCAGCCCTGGAGGACAGGCGAATAACTATGGCTACACCTTC
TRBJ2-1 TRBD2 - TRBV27 CASSLRASGRGEQFF TGTGCCAGCAGTTTACGAGCTAGCGGGAGAGGAGAGCAGTTCTTC
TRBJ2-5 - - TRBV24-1 CATSEGLMETQYF TGTGCCACCAGTGAAGGTCTTATGGAGACCCAGTACTTC
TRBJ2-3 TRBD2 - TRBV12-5 CASGSRTSGRGWRHRYAYF TGTGCTAGTGGTTCTCGGACTAGCGGGAGAGGATGGAGGCACAGATACGCGTATTTT
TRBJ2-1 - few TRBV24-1 CATAQGVGEQFF TGTGCCACCGCCCAAGGGGTCGGGGAGCAGTTCTTC
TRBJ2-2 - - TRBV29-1 CSASRGMFTGELFF TGCAGCGCTTCTCGGGGGATGTTCACCGGGGAGCTGTTTTTT
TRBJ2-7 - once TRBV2 CTSMESQVSLTYEQYF TGTACCAGCATGGAGAGTCAGGTCAGCCTAACCTACGAGCAGTACTTC
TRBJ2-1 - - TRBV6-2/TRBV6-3 CASSYPDSRYEQFF TGTGCCAGCAGTTACCCGGACTCACGATATGAGCAGTTCTTC
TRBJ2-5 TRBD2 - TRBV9 CASSPAQRGLQETQYF TGTGCCAGCAGCCCAGCCCAGCGGGGCTTACAAGAGACCCAGTACTTC
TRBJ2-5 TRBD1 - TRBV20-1 CSARVPGGTETQYF TGCAGTGCTAGAGTGCCAGGGGGTACAGAGACCCAGTACTTC
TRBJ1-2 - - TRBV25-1 CASSDYRWGGYTF TGTGCCAGCAGCGATTATCGGTGGGGCGGCTACACCTTC
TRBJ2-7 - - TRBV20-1 CSAEGGSLSDEQYF TGCAGTGCCGAGGGGGGGAGTCTGTCCGACGAGCAGTACTTC
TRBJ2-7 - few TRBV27 CASSPGAWAYEQYF TGTGCCAGCAGTCCCGGGGCCTGGGCCTACGAGCAGTACTTC
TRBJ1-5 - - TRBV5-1 CASSLFGGSQPQHF TGCGCCAGCAGCTTGTTTGGCGGCAGTCAGCCCCAGCATTTT